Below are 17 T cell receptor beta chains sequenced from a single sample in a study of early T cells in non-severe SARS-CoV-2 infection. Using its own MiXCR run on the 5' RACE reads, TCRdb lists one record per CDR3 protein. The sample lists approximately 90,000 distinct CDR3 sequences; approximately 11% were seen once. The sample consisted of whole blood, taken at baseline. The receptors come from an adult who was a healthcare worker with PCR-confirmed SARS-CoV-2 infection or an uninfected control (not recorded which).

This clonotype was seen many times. The CDR3 is CSAGQETQYF. The CDR3 coding sequence is TGCAGTGCTGGACAAGAGACCCAGTACTTC. V is TRBV20-1 and J is TRBJ2-5, with D unclear. The germline V gene has CDR1 DFQATT and CDR2 SNEGSKA (reference sequence). V lost 5 bases and J lost 2, with 3 bases in between. The CDR3 totals 10 residues.

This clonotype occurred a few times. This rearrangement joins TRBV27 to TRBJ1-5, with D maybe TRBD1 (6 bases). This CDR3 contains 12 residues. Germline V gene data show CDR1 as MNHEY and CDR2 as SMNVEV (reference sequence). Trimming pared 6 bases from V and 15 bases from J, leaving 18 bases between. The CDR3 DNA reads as TGTGCCAGCAGCTCTAACAGGGAGAATTGGCATTTT. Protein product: CASSSNRENWHF.

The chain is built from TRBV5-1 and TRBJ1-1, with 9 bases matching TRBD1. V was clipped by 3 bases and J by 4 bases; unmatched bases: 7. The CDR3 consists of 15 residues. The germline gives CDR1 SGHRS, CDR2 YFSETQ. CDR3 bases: TGCGCCAGCAGCTCAACAGGGGGCCCGGGCACTGAAGCTTTCTTT. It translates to CASSSTGGPGTEAFF.

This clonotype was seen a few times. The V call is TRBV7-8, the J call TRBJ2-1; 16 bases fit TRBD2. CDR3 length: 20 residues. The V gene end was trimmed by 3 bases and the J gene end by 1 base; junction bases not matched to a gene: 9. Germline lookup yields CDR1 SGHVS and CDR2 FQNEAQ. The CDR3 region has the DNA TGTGCCAGCAGCTTCCCGGGACTAGCGGGAGGGCCCTCGTCCTACAATGAGCAGTTCTTC. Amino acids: CASSFPGLAGGPSSYNEQFF.

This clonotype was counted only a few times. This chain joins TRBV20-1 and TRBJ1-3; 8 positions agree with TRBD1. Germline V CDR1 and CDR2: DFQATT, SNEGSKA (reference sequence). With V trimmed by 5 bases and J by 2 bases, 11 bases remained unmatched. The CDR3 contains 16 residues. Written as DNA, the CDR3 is TGCAGTGCTGGAAGAGAACAGGGGGGCGCTGGAAACACCATATATTTT. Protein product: CSAGREQGGAGNTIYF.

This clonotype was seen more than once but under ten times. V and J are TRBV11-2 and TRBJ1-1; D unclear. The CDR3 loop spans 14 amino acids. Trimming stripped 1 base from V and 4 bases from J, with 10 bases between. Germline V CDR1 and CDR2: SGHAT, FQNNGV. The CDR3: CASSLAPWGTEAFF. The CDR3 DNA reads TGTGCCAGCAGCTTAGCTCCTTGGGGCACTGAAGCTTTCTTT.

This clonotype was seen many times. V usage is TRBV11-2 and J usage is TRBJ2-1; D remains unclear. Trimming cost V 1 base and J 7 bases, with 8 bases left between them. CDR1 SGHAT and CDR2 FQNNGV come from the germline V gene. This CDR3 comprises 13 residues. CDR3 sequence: CASSLGQLNEQFF. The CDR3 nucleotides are TGTGCCAGCAGCTTAGGTCAGCTGAATGAGCAGTTCTTC.

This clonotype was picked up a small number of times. The CDR3: CATSDLKGYTF. The CDR3 coding sequence is TGTGCCACCAGTGATTTAAAGGGCTACACCTTC. V usage is TRBV24-1 and J usage is TRBJ1-2; D call uncertain. The length of the CDR3 is 11 residues. Trimming removed 1 base from V and 8 bases from J, with 4 bases in between. Per the germline V gene, CDR1 is KGHDR and CDR2 is SFDVKD.

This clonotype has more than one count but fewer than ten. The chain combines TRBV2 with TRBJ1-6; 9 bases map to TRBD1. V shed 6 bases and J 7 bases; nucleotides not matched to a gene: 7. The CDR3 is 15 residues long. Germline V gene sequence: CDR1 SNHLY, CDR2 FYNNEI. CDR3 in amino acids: CASRPPQGANSPLHF. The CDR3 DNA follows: TGTGCCAGCAGGCCCCCACAGGGGGCGAATTCACCCCTCCACTTT.

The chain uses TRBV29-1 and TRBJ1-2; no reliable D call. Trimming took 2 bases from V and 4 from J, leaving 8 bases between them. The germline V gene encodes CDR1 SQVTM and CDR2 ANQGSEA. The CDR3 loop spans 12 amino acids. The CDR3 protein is CSVEPSAYGYTF. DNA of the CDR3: TGCAGCGTTGAACCCTCTGCCTATGGCTACACCTTC.

CDR3 residues: CASTENSGNTIYF. The CDR3 DNA reads as TGCGCCAGCACGGAGAACTCTGGAAACACCATATATTTT. The chain links TRBV5-1 to TRBJ1-3; D is undetermined. The CDR3 spans 13 residues. The V and J ends lost 6 bases and 0 bases respectively, with 7 bases between them. The germline V gene encodes CDR1 SGHRS and CDR2 YFSETQ.

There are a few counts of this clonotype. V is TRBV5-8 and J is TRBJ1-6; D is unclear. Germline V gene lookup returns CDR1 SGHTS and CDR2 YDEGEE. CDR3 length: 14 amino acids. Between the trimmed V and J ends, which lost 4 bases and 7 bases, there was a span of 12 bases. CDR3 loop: CASSPGRPNSPLHF. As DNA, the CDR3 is TGTGCCAGCAGCCCCGGACGGCCCAATTCACCCCTCCACTTT.

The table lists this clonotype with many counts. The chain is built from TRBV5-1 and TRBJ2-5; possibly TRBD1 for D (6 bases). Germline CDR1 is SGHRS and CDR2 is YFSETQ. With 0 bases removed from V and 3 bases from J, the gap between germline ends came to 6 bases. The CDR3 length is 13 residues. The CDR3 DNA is TGCGCCAGCAGCTTGGACAGGGAAGAGACCCAGTACTTC. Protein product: CASSLDREETQYF.

CDR3 DNA sequence: TGTGCCTGGAGTGCCCCGGGCAGGGGAGAGTATGGCTACACCTTC. Amino acid sequence: CAWSAPGRGEYGYTF. The chain carries TRBV30 and TRBJ1-2, with D possibly matching TRBD1 (6 bases). Trimming shortened V by 1 base and J by 5 bases, and 17 bases separated the two germline ends. CDR1 is GTSNPN, CDR2 SVGIG, per germline (reference sequence). The CDR3 sequence is 15 residues long.

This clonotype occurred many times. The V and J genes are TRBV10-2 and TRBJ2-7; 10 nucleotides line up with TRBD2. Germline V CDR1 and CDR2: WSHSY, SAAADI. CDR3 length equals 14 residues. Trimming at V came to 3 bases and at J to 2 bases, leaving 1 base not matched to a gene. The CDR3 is CASSDLAGAYEQYF. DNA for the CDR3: TGCGCCAGCAGTGACCTAGCGGGGGCCTACGAGCAGTACTTC.

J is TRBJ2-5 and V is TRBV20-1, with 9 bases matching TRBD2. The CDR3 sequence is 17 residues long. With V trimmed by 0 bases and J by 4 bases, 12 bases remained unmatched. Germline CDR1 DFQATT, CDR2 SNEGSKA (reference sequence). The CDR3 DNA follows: TGCAGTGCTAGAGATTCGGGGAGCGGGAGGTCTGTAGAGACCCAGTACTTC. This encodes CSARDSGSGRSVETQYF.

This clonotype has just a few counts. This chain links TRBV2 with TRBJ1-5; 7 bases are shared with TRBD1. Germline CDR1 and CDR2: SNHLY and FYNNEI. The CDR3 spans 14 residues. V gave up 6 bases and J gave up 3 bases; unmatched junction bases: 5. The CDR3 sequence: CASRRTGYNQPQHF. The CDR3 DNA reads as TGTGCCAGCAGACGGACAGGCTACAATCAGCCCCAGCATTTT.